Listed below are T cell receptor beta chains from one sample, sequenced in a study of blood T cell repertoires in COVID-19. Repertoires were generated with immunoSEQ multiplex PCR, while TCRdb's copy carries only in-frame clones and drops some. The repertoire includes 200,000 to 250,000 clones, approximately 90% of them detected once, and approximately 1.7% sits in the top ten. The sample consisted of PBMCs or T cells enriched from blood (not recorded which). The receptors shown here come from a middle-aged man who had recovered from COVID-19. Each CDR3 is given with its conserved first and last residue. Fields, in order: J gene, D gene, clone size, V gene, CDR3 protein, CDR3 DNA. D genes are given only for firm matches. Part of the rows lack a size; the others show once, few, many or a class for expanded clones.

TRBJ1-2 | NA | NA | TRBV19 | CASSPAGAGYGYTF | TGTGCCAGTAGCCCAGCAGGGGCGGGCTATGGCTACACCTTC
TRBJ2-2 | TRBD2 | NA | TRBV28 | CASSSAGANTGELFF | TGTGCCAGCTCTTCAGCGGGGGCGAACACCGGGGAGCTGTTTTTT
TRBJ2-5 | NA | NA | TRBV19 | CASTVSHYPQETQYF | TGTGCCAGTACCGTCTCACATTACCCTCAAGAGACCCAGTACTTC
TRBJ2-1 | NA | once | TRBV27 | CASSPGGVLYNEQFF | TGTGCCAGCAGTCCCGGGGGAGTCCTCTACAATGAGCAGTTCTTC
TRBJ2-7 | NA | NA | TRBV11-2 | CASRGRGEPSYEQYF | TGTGCCAGCAGGGGGAGGGGGGAACCTTCATACGAGCAGTACTTC
TRBJ1-2 | TRBD1 | NA | TRBV28 | CASSLFTGTGQGYTF | TGTGCCAGCAGTTTATTCACCGGGACAGGTCAAGGCTACACCTTC
TRBJ2-2 | NA | NA | TRBV5-1 | CASGSSGDTGELFF | TGCGCCAGCGGGAGCTCGGGGGACACCGGGGAGCTGTTTTTT
TRBJ1-4 | NA | NA | TRBV6-5 | CASSARGGEKLFF | TGTGCCAGCAGCGCGAGGGGAGGCGAAAAACTGTTTTTT
TRBJ1-3 | NA | NA | TRBV7-9 | CASSLNMDWSSGNTIYF | TGTGCCAGCAGCTTAAACATGGACTGGAGCTCTGGAAACACCATATATTTT
TRBJ2-5 | TRBD1 | NA | TRBV7-3 | CASSPPGQGPPATQYF | TGTGCCAGCAGCCCCCCGGGACAGGGCCCCCCGGCGACCCAGTACTTC
TRBJ1-1 | TRBD1 | NA | TRBV5-4 | CASSHGGGTGGITEAFF | TGTGCCAGCAGCCACGGGGGGGGTACAGGGGGCATCACTGAAGCTTTCTTT
TRBJ2-5 | TRBD1 | NA | TRBV2 | CASSADRGWEETQYF | TGTGCCAGCAGTGCTGACAGGGGATGGGAAGAGACCCAGTACTTC
TRBJ2-3 | NA | NA | TRBV6-5 | CASSLSTSTDTQYF | TGTGCCAGCAGTCTATCTACTAGCACAGATACGCAGTATTTT
TRBJ1-4 | NA | NA | TRBV19 | CAGRDSSNEKLFF | TGTGCCGGCCGGGACTCCTCTAATGAAAAACTGTTTTTT
TRBJ2-2 | NA | NA | TRBV3-1/TRBV3-2 | CASNKIKDSRVGELFF | TGTGCCAGCAACAAAATAAAAGACTCCAGGGTAGGGGAGCTGTTTTTT
TRBJ1-1 | NA | NA | TRBV6-4 | CASRQNLNTEAFF | TGTGCCAGCAGACAGAACCTGAACACTGAAGCTTTCTTT
TRBJ1-6 | NA | NA | TRBV30 | CAWSVGGQDSPLHF | TGTGCCTGGAGTGTCGGGGGGCAAGATTCACCCCTCCACTTT
TRBJ1-4 | TRBD1 | NA | TRBV7-6 | CASSPGQGTEKLFF | TGTGCCAGCAGCCCGGGACAGGGGACTGAAAAACTGTTTTTT
TRBJ1-5 | NA | NA | TRBV27 | CASSLRTQRGQPQHF | TGTGCCAGCAGTCTACGGACCCAGCGGGGTCAGCCCCAGCATTTT
TRBJ2-3 | NA | NA | TRBV5-4 | CASSLASRTDTQYF | TGTGCCAGCAGCTTGGCTAGCAGGACAGATACGCAGTATTTT
TRBJ2-1 | NA | NA | TRBV7-3 | CASSLRGVGYNEQFF | TGTGCCAGCAGTTTAAGGGGGGTCGGTTACAATGAGCAGTTCTTC
TRBJ2-7 | TRBD1 | NA | TRBV5-5 | CASSIRDSSYEQYF | TGTGCCAGCAGCATCCGGGACAGCTCATACGAGCAGTACTTC
TRBJ2-5 | NA | NA | TRBV5-1 | CASSLVPGGGETQYF | TGCGCCAGCAGCTTGGTGCCAGGGGGAGGAGAGACCCAGTACTTC
TRBJ2-3 | TRBD2 | NA | TRBV5-1 | CASSAGTSGGITDTQYF | TGCGCCAGCAGCGCAGGGACTAGCGGGGGAATCACAGATACGCAGTATTTT
TRBJ1-3 | NA | NA | TRBV11-2 | CASSDGGTLSGNTIYF | TGTGCCAGCAGCGACGGAGGGACTCTCTCTGGAAACACCATATATTTT
TRBJ2-3 | TRBD2 | NA | TRBV7-2 | CASSERTSGGPLNTQYF | TGTGCCAGCAGCGAGCGGACTAGCGGGGGACCCTTAAATACGCAGTATTTT
TRBJ1-3 | NA | once | TRBV5-1 | CAILKISPGTGNTIYF | TGCGCCATCCTAAAAATAAGCCCCGGGACTGGAAACACCATATATTTT
TRBJ2-7 | TRBD2 | NA | TRBV7-2 | CASSFHRGLAASYEQYF | TGTGCCAGCAGCTTCCACAGAGGACTAGCGGCCTCCTACGAGCAGTACTTC
TRBJ1-1 | NA | NA | TRBV5-4 | CASSSRNTEAFF | TGTGCCAGCAGCTCGAGGAACACTGAAGCTTTCTTT
TRBJ1-5 | NA | NA | TRBV3-1/TRBV3-2 | CASSQGDQPQHF | TGTGCCAGCAGCCAAGGAGATCAGCCCCAGCATTTT
TRBJ1-6 | TRBD1 | NA | TRBV2 | CASRQGYNSPLHF | TGTGCCAGCCGACAGGGGTACAATTCACCCCTCCACTTT
TRBJ1-3 | TRBD1 | NA | TRBV28 | CASSPGSAGQTSGNTIYF | TGTGCCAGCAGTCCCGGGAGTGCGGGACAGACCTCTGGAAACACCATATATTTT
TRBJ2-2 | TRBD1 | NA | TRBV11-3 | CASSPRQGTGELFF | TGTGCCAGCAGCCCCCGACAGGGCACCGGGGAGCTGTTTTTT
TRBJ2-5 | TRBD1 | NA | TRBV6-5 | CASRSTGGWETQYF | TGTGCCAGCAGGTCGACAGGGGGCTGGGAGACCCAGTACTTC
TRBJ1-1 | TRBD1 | once | TRBV30 | CAWSFRGQGNTEAFF | TGTGCCTGGAGTTTCAGGGGACAGGGGAACACTGAAGCTTTCTTT
TRBJ1-1 | NA | NA | TRBV9 | CASSVDTATEAFF | TGTGCCAGCAGCGTGGACACAGCGACTGAAGCTTTCTTT
TRBJ1-3 | NA | NA | TRBV6-2/TRBV6-3 | CASSYPRDIGGNTIYF | TGTGCCAGCAGTTACCCAAGGGACATCGGGGGAAACACCATATATTTT
TRBJ1-5 | NA | NA | TRBV19 | CASTMGGHSNWMPQHF | TGTGCCAGTACCATGGGCGGACACTCTAACTGGATGCCCCAGCATTTT
TRBJ1-2 | TRBD1 | NA | TRBV6-1 | CASCNRGNYGYTF | TGTGCCAGCTGTAACAGGGGAAACTATGGCTACACCTTC
TRBJ1-2 | TRBD1 | NA | TRBV18 | CASSPSGSGRRQGNYDYTF | TGTGCCAGCTCACCTTCCGGGTCTGGGCGCAGACAGGGTAACTATGACTACACCTTC
TRBJ1-1 | TRBD1 | NA | TRBV19 | CASSPRQGDNTEAFF | TGTGCCAGTAGTCCTAGACAGGGCGATAACACTGAAGCTTTCTTT